Listed below are T cell receptor beta chains from one sample, sequenced in a study of blood T cells in healthy people across ages. MiXCR, run by TCRdb on the 5' RACE reads, gives a single entry per CDR3 protein. This table holds 1.8 million or so distinct CDR3 sequences, roughly two fifths found once. Sequenced sample: blood. Receptor source: a human donor in good health. Each CDR3 is given with its conserved first and last residue. A D gene is named only where the DNA matches it firmly. Size is stated for part of the rows, as once, few or many counts, or as a class when the clone is expanded.

j_call: TRBJ2-1
cdr3_length: 14
v_call: TRBV18
clone_size: NA
d_call: NA
cdr3_nt: TGTGCCAGCTCACCAACTCAGGGTTACAATGAGCAGTTCTTC
cdr3_aa: CASSPTQGYNEQFF

j_call: TRBJ1-2
cdr3_length: 12
v_call: TRBV30
clone_size: NA
d_call: NA
cdr3_nt: TGTGCCTGGACGGGGAATAACTATGGCTACACCTTC
cdr3_aa: CAWTGNNYGYTF

j_call: TRBJ2-7
cdr3_length: 12
v_call: TRBV6-5
clone_size: few
d_call: TRBD1
cdr3_nt: TGTGCCAGCGGACAGGGTCGGTACGAGCAGTACTTC
cdr3_aa: CASGQGRYEQYF

j_call: TRBJ2-5
cdr3_length: 13
v_call: TRBV30
clone_size: once
d_call: NA
cdr3_nt: TGTGCCTGGACAAAGGACTATGGGGAGACCCAGTACTTC
cdr3_aa: CAWTKDYGETQYF

j_call: TRBJ2-3
cdr3_length: 13
v_call: TRBV7-3
clone_size: few
d_call: NA
cdr3_nt: TGTGCCAGCAGCTTATTCGACACAGATACGCAGTATTTT
cdr3_aa: CASSLFDTDTQYF

j_call: TRBJ2-3
cdr3_length: 15
v_call: TRBV28
clone_size: few
d_call: NA
cdr3_nt: TGTGCCAGCAGTTCAGGACGGGCAACCGGGGATACGCAGTATTTT
cdr3_aa: CASSSGRATGDTQYF

j_call: TRBJ1-1
cdr3_length: 12
v_call: TRBV18
clone_size: NA
d_call: TRBD1
cdr3_nt: TGTGCCAGCTCAGTAACAGGGGGCCAAGCTTTCTTT
cdr3_aa: CASSVTGGQAFF

j_call: TRBJ1-5
cdr3_length: 14
v_call: TRBV28
clone_size: NA
d_call: TRBD1
cdr3_nt: TGTGCCAGCGCGCCAGGGGGTAGCAATCAGCCCCAGCATTTT
cdr3_aa: CASAPGGSNQPQHF

j_call: TRBJ2-7
cdr3_length: 14
v_call: TRBV12-3/TRBV12-4
clone_size: few
d_call: NA
cdr3_nt: TGTGCCAGCAGCCGCGACTGGATCTCCTACGAGCAGTACTTC
cdr3_aa: CASSRDWISYEQYF

j_call: TRBJ1-1
cdr3_length: 15
v_call: TRBV5-1
clone_size: few
d_call: NA
cdr3_nt: TGCGCCAGCAGCTTGGCCATGGGGCTGGGGACTGAAGCTTTCTTT
cdr3_aa: CASSLAMGLGTEAFF

j_call: TRBJ2-7
cdr3_length: 15
v_call: TRBV5-1
clone_size: NA
d_call: NA
cdr3_nt: TGCGCCAGCAGCTTGGTGGCAGTTGGCTCCTACGAGCAGTACTTC
cdr3_aa: CASSLVAVGSYEQYF

j_call: TRBJ2-3
cdr3_length: 11
v_call: TRBV10-3
clone_size: NA
d_call: TRBD2
cdr3_nt: TGTGCCATCAGTCCGGGACTAACGCAGTATTTT
cdr3_aa: CAISPGLTQYF

j_call: TRBJ2-5
cdr3_length: 14
v_call: TRBV5-1
clone_size: NA
d_call: NA
cdr3_nt: TGCGCCAGCAGCTTGGGGGGACTCTCAGAGACCCAGTACTTC
cdr3_aa: CASSLGGLSETQYF

j_call: TRBJ2-1
cdr3_length: 16
v_call: TRBV20-1
clone_size: many
d_call: TRBD2
cdr3_nt: TGCAGTGCTAGGGTGGAGCGGGGAGCATCCTACAATGAGCAGTTCTTC
cdr3_aa: CSARVERGASYNEQFF

j_call: TRBJ1-1
cdr3_length: 14
v_call: TRBV7-2
clone_size: many
d_call: NA
cdr3_nt: TGTGCCAGCAGCTTAATGGCACAGAACACTGAAGCTTTCTTT
cdr3_aa: CASSLMAQNTEAFF

j_call: TRBJ1-2
cdr3_length: 12
v_call: TRBV7-9
clone_size: few
d_call: NA
cdr3_nt: TGTGCCAGCAGCTTCACCCCTTATGGCTACACCTTC
cdr3_aa: CASSFTPYGYTF

j_call: TRBJ1-5
cdr3_length: 14
v_call: TRBV20-1
clone_size: NA
d_call: NA
cdr3_nt: TGCAGTGCTAGCGACATTTGGAGCAATCAGCCCCAGCATTTT
cdr3_aa: CSASDIWSNQPQHF

j_call: TRBJ2-4
cdr3_length: 16
v_call: TRBV7-2
clone_size: NA
d_call: NA
cdr3_nt: TGTGCCTGCAGCCCAGGCGGAGGGGGGCCTAAAAACATTCAGTACTTC
cdr3_aa: CACSPGGGGPKNIQYF

j_call: TRBJ1-4
cdr3_length: 15
v_call: TRBV18
clone_size: NA
d_call: TRBD1
cdr3_nt: TGTGCCAGCTCACCGGCGACAGGGTCTAATGAAAAACTGTTTTTT
cdr3_aa: CASSPATGSNEKLFF

j_call: TRBJ2-7
cdr3_length: 15
v_call: TRBV6-5
clone_size: NA
d_call: NA
cdr3_nt: TGTGCCGGCAGTTACGGGGTCCTCCTTTCCTACGAGCAGTACTTC
cdr3_aa: CAGSYGVLLSYEQYF

j_call: TRBJ2-4
cdr3_length: 16
v_call: TRBV18
clone_size: NA
d_call: NA
cdr3_nt: TGTGCCAGCTCACCCCTTAGTCTAGGGGCCGGAAACATTCAGTACTTC
cdr3_aa: CASSPLSLGAGNIQYF

j_call: TRBJ2-7
cdr3_length: 15
v_call: TRBV7-2
clone_size: NA
d_call: TRBD2
cdr3_nt: TGTGCCAGCAGCTTAGAGGCGGGGGGGGTGTACGAGCAGTACTTC
cdr3_aa: CASSLEAGGVYEQYF

j_call: TRBJ2-7
cdr3_length: 13
v_call: TRBV29-1
clone_size: NA
d_call: NA
cdr3_nt: TGCAGCGCTACGACAGGAAGGGCCAACGAGCAGTACTTC
cdr3_aa: CSATTGRANEQYF

j_call: TRBJ1-2
cdr3_length: 14
v_call: TRBV4-3
clone_size: few
d_call: NA
cdr3_nt: TGCGCCAGCAGCCTAAACCAAAGATTCTATGGCTACACCTTC
cdr3_aa: CASSLNQRFYGYTF

j_call: TRBJ1-2
cdr3_length: 16
v_call: TRBV7-2
clone_size: few
d_call: TRBD1
cdr3_nt: TGTGCCAGCAGCCTCCGACAGGGGGCGCGGAACTATGGCTACACCTTC
cdr3_aa: CASSLRQGARNYGYTF

j_call: TRBJ2-3
cdr3_length: 16
v_call: TRBV15
clone_size: NA
d_call: NA
cdr3_nt: TGTGCCACCAGCAGAGCAACAGGGACCCGCACAGATACGCAGTATTTT
cdr3_aa: CATSRATGTRTDTQYF